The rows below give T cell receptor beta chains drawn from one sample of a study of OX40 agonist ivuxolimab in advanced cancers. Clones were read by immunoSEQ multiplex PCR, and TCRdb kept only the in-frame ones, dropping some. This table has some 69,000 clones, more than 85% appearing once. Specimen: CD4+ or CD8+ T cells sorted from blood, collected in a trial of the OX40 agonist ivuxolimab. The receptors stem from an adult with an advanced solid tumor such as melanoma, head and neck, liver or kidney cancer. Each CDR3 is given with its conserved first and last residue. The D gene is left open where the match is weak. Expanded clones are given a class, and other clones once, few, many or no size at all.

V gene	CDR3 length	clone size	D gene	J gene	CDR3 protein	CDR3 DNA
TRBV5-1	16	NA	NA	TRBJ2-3	CASSLGLAYNTDTQYF	TGCGCCAGCAGCTTGGGCCTAGCGTACAACACAGATACGCAGTATTTT
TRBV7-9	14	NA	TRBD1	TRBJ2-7	CASSLTGTGNEQYF	TGTGCCAGCAGCTTAACCGGGACAGGGAACGAGCAGTACTTC
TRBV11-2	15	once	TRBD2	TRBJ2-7	CASSLASGRFYEQYF	TGTGCCAGCAGCTTAGCTAGCGGGAGGTTCTACGAGCAGTACTTC
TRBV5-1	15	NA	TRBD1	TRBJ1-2	CASSIGTRGGYGYTF	TGCGCCAGCAGCATCGGAACCAGGGGGGGCTATGGCTACACCTTC
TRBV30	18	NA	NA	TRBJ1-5	CAWSLGLFGHYADQPQHF	TGTGCCTGGAGTTTAGGATTGTTCGGACATTATGCTGATCAGCCCCAGCATTTT
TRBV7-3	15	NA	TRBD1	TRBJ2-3	CASSPRGQGIDTQYF	TGTGCCAGCAGCCCTAGGGGACAGGGAATAGATACGCAGTATTTT
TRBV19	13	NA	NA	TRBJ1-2	CASSIGKGGGSTF	TGTGCCAGTAGTATCGGGAAAGGCGGGGGGAGCACCTTC
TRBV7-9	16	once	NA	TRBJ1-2	CASSLTPFRDFGGYTF	TGTGCCAGCAGCTTAACCCCCTTCCGGGACTTTGGTGGCTACACCTTC
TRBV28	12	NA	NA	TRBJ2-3	CASGPETDTQYF	TGTGCCAGCGGGCCAGAGACAGATACGCAGTATTTT
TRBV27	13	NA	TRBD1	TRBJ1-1	CASRRDRASEAFF	TGTGCCAGCAGGCGAGACAGGGCGAGTGAAGCTTTCTTT
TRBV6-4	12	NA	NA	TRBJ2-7	CASRVVPYEQYF	TGTGCCAGCAGGGTAGTTCCTTACGAGCAGTACTTC
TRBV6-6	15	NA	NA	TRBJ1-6	CASSYDGGGVTPLHF	TGTGCCAGCAGTTATGACGGTGGCGGGGTAACACCCCTCCACTTT
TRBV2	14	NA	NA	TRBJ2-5	CASWGGWGTETQYF	TGTGCCAGCTGGGGGGGCTGGGGGACGGAGACCCAGTACTTC
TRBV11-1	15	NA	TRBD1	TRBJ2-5	CASSVDRGRRETQYF	TGTGCCAGCAGCGTCGACAGGGGGCGTAGAGAGACCCAGTACTTC
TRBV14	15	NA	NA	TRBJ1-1	CASSRHMQGNSEAFF	TGTGCCAGCAGCCGCCACATGCAGGGGAACTCTGAAGCTTTCTTT
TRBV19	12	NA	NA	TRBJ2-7	CASSRGIYEQYF	TGTGCCAGTAGTAGGGGGATCTACGAGCAGTACTTC
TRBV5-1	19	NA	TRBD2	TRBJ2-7	CPSSRPGLAGGGGTYEQYF	TGCCCCAGCAGCCGCCCGGGACTAGCGGGAGGGGGGGGGACCTACGAGCAGTACTTC
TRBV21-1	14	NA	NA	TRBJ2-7	CASSNRDRPYEQYF	TGTGCCAGCAGCAACCGGGACAGGCCCTACGAGCAGTACTTC
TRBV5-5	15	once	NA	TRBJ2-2	CASSLERPYTGELFF	TGTGCCAGCAGCTTGGAACGACCGTACACCGGGGAGCTGTTTTTT
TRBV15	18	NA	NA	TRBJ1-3	CATSREGGRDNSGNTIYF	TGTGCCACCAGCAGAGAGGGGGGCAGGGATAACTCTGGAAACACCATATATTTT
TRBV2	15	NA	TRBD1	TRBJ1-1	CASRDRRQGGTEAFF	TGTGCCAGCAGGGACCGACGACAGGGCGGTACTGAAGCTTTCTTT
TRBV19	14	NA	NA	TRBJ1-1	CASSRLGGNTEAFF	TGTGCCAGTAGCAGACTTGGTGGGAACACTGAAGCTTTCTTT